This entry concerns a single T cell receptor (beta chain). Its antigen is not known. TCRdb re-called the reads with MiXCR, one entry per CDR3 protein. This table holds 500,000 to 600,000 distinct CDR3 sequences, 16% found once. From germline, CDR1 is SNHLY and CDR2 FYNNEI. The CDR3 covers 12 residues. The germline V and J ends were trimmed by 8 bases and 5 bases, with 12 bases remaining between them. This sample was included in a study of T cell repertoires in cytomegalovirus infection. Turning to the study itself: It can be stated that public TCR beta signatures indicated CMV infection as well as a matching HLA type.

Points from the study as a whole: Frequencies of public TCR beta families were cumulated, and this identified carriers of CMV plus the relevant HLA. HLA-C-restricted CMV-specific TCR beta clonotypes prevailed in the ex vivo response.

The sample comprised CD8+ T cells from PBMCs. The rearrangement links TRBV2 to TRBJ1-1; no clear D. This TCR derives from a human donor in good health (CMV status not recorded). Some clones in this sample may be carry-over from other donors' samples. CDR3 nucleotide sequence: TGTGCCAGCTTCGGGGTCCGGACTGAAGCTTTCTTT. Encoded protein: CASFGVRTEAFF.